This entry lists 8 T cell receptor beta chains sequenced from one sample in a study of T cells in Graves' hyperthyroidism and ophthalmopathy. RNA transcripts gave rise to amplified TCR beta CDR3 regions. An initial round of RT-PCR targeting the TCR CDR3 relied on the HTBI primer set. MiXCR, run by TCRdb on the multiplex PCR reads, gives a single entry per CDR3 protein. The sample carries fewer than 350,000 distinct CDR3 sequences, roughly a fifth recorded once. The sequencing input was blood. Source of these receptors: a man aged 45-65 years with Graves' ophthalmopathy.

CDR3 protein: CASRGTSAYNSPLHF. The CDR3 DNA reads as TGTGCCAGCAGAGGAACGAGTGCCTATAATTCACCCCTCCACTTT. V is TRBV7-8 and J is TRBJ1-6; D is unresolved. Per the germline V gene, CDR1 is SGHVS and CDR2 is FQNEAQ. V gave up 6 bases and J gave up 2 bases, with 11 bases separating them. This CDR3 is 15 amino acids long. Based on the CDR3 plus reference TRBV7-8 and TRBJ1-6, the full variable domain is GAGVSQSPRYKVAKRGQDVALRCDPISGHVSLFWYQQALGQGPEFLTYFQNEAQLDKSGLPSDRFFAERPEGSVSTLKIQRTQQEDSAVYLCASRGTSAYNSPLHFGNGTRLTVT.

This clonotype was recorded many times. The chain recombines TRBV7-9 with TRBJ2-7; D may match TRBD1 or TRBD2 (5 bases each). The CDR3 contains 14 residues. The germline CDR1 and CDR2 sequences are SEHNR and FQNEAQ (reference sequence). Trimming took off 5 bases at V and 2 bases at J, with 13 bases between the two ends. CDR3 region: CASSITGPAYEQYF. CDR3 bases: TGTGCCAGCAGCATAACGGGACCCGCCTACGAGCAGTACTTC.

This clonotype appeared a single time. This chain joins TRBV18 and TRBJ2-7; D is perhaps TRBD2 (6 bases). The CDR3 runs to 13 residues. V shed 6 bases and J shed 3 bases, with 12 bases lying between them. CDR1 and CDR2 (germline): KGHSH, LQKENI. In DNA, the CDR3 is TGTGCCAGCTCCCGAGACGGGGGCTACGAGCAGTACTTC. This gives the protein CASSRDGGYEQYF.

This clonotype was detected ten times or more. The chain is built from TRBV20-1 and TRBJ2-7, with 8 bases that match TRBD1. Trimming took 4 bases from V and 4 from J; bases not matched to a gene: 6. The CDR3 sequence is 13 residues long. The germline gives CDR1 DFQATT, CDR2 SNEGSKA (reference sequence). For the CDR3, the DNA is TGCAGTGCTAACGACAGGGGAAGATACGAGCAGTACTTC. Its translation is CSANDRGRYEQYF.

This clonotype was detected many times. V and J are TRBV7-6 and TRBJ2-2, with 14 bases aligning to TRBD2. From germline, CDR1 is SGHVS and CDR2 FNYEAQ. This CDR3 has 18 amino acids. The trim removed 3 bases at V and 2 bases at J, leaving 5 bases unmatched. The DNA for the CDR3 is TGTGCCAGCAGCTTGAGACTAGCGGGAGGGCCTAACACCGGGGAGCTGTTTTTT. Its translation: CASSLRLAGGPNTGELFF.

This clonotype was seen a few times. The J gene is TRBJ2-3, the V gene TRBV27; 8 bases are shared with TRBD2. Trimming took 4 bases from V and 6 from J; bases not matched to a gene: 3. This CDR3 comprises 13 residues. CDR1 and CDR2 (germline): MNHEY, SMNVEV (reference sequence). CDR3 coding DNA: TGTGCCAGCAGTTCACTAGCGGAGGATACGCAGTATTTT. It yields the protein CASSSLAEDTQYF.

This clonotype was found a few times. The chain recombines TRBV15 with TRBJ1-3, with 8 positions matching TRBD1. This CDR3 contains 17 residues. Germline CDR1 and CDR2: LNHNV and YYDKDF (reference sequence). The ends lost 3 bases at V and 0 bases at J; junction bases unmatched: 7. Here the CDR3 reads CATSRSRGPLSGNTIYF. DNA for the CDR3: TGTGCCACCAGCAGGAGCAGGGGGCCCCTCTCTGGAAACACCATATATTTT.

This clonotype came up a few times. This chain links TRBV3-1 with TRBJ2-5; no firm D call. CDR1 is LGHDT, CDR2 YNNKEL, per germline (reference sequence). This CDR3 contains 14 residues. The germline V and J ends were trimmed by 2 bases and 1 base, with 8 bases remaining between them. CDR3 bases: TGTGCCAGCAGCCAACCGGCAAGCCAAGAGACCCAGTACTTC. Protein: CASSQPASQETQYF.